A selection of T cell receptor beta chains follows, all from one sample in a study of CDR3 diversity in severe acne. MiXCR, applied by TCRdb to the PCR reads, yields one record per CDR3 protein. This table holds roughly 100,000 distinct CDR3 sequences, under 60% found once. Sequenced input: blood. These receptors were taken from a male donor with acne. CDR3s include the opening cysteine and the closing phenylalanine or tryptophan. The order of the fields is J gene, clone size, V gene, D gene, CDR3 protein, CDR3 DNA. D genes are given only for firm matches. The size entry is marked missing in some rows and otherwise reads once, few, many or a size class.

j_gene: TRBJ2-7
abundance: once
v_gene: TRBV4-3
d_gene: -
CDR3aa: CASSQGPRGTYEQYF
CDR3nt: TGCGCCAGCAGCCAAGGACCCAGGGGTACCTACGAGCAGTACTTC

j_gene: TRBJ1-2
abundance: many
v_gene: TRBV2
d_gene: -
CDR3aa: CASIAGAVGYTF
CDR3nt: TGTGCCAGCATTGCAGGGGCAGTAGGCTACACCTTC

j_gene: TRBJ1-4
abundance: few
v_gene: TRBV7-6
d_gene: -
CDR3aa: CASRLDPSENEKLFF
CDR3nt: TGTGCCAGCAGACTAGATCCCAGCGAGAATGAAAAACTGTTTTTT

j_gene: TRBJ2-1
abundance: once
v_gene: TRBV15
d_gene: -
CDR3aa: CATSRDRRRSSYEQFF
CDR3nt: TGTGCCACCAGCAGAGATAGACGGCGGAGCTCCTACGAGCAGTTCTTC

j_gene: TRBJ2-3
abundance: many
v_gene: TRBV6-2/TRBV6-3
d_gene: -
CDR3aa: CASSYTSGSTDTQYF
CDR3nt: TGTGCCAGCAGTTACACAAGCGGGAGCACAGATACGCAGTATTTT

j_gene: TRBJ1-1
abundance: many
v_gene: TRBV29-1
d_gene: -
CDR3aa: CSVDLGPMNTEAFF
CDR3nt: TGCAGCGTTGACCTGGGGCCCATGAACACTGAAGCTTTCTTT

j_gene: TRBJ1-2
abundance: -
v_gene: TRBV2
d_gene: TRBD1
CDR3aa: CASSELNRDRRYGYTF
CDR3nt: TGTGCCAGCAGTGAGCTAAACCGGGACAGGCGCTATGGCTACACCTTC

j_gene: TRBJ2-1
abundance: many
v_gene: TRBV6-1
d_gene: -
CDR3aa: CASSDAEAYNEQFF
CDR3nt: TGTGCCAGCAGCGACGCTGAGGCCTACAATGAGCAGTTCTTC

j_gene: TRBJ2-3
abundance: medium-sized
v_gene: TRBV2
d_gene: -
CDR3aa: CASSEWLVYTDTQYF
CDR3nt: TGTGCCAGCAGTGAGTGGCTCGTCTACACAGATACGCAGTATTTT

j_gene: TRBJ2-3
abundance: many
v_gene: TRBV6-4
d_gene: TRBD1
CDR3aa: CASSAGTEGDTQYF
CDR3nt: TGTGCCAGCAGTGCCGGGACAGAGGGCGATACGCAGTATTTT

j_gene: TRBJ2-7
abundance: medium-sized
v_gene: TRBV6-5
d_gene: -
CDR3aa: CASSYSGGGHYEQYF
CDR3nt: TGTGCCAGCAGTTACTCGGGGGGAGGTCACTACGAGCAGTACTTC

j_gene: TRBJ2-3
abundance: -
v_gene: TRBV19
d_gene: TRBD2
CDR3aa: CASSSIAGVTDTQYF
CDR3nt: TGTGCCAGTAGTTCCATAGCGGGAGTCACAGATACGCAGTATTTT

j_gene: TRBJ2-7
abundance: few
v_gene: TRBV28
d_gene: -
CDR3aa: CASSLWGQLHEQYF
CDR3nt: TGTGCCAGCAGTTTATGGGGGCAGCTCCACGAGCAGTACTTC

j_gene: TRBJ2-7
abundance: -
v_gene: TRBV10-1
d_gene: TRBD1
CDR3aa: CASSWTWDRDYEQYF
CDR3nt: TGTGCCAGCAGTTGGACCTGGGACAGGGACTACGAGCAGTACTTC

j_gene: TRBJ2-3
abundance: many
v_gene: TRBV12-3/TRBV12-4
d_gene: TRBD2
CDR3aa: CASSLGGTSGADTQYF
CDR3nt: TGTGCCAGCAGTTTGGGCGGGACTAGTGGGGCGGATACGCAGTATTTT

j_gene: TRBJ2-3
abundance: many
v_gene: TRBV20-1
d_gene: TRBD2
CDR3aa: CSAREVTSGDSDTQYF
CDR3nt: TGCAGTGCTAGAGAGGTCACTAGCGGGGACTCAGATACGCAGTATTTT